These 18 T cell receptor beta chains were sequenced from one sample in a study of cytomegalovirus exposure and HLA in healthy donors. The PCR used 60 Vbeta and 13 Jbeta primers. TCRdb keeps only in-frame clones here, not all; method: immunoSEQ multiplex PCR. The table lists approximately 110,000 clones, 75% to 90% of them singletons. Material: PBMCs. The source of these receptors is a man aged 45-60 years in good health and CMV-seronegative.

J is TRBJ2-1 and V is TRBV5-8; 9 bases line up with TRBD2. V lost 3 bases and J lost 4; bases outside the gene matches: 2. This CDR3 spans 14 amino acids. CDR1 and CDR2 from the germline V gene are SGHTS and YDEGEE. The CDR3 DNA reads TGTGCCAGCAGCTCGCGGGAGGGGTACAATGAGCAGTTCTTC. The encoded protein is CASSSREGYNEQFF.

The rearrangement joins TRBV7-9 to TRBJ1-2; a possible D gene is TRBD1 (5 bases). Germline CDR1 reads SEHNR; CDR2 reads FQNEAQ (reference sequence). The CDR3 is made up of 12 amino acids. With 7 bases removed from V and 4 bases from J, the gap between germline ends came to 10 bases. The CDR3 DNA is TGTGCCAGCACCCCAGGGTTCTATGGCTACACCTTC. Its protein is CASTPGFYGYTF.

This chain links TRBV7-3 with TRBJ2-2; the D is unclear. The CDR3 is 12 amino acids. V lost 3 bases to trimming and J lost 6 bases, with 5 bases between them. Germline CDR1 is SGHTA and CDR2 is FQGTGA. The DNA for the CDR3 is TGTGCCAGCAGCTTCTCAGCCGGGGAGCTGTTTTTT. Translating it yields CASSFSAGELFF.

The gene calls are TRBV5-4 and TRBJ1-6, with D unresolved. V lost 1 base and J 8 bases, leaving 4 bases between the germline ends. This CDR3 is 12 amino acids long. From germline, CDR1 is SGHNT and CDR2 YYREEE (reference sequence). The CDR3 loop is CASSLIDSPLHF. The CDR3 nucleotides are TGTGCCAGCAGCTTGATCGATTCACCCCTCCACTTT.

This clone was observed a single time. The chain is built from TRBV27 and TRBJ2-4, with TRBD1 matching 8 bases. This CDR3 spans 16 amino acids. Germline V gene sequence: CDR1 MNHEY, CDR2 SMNVEV (reference sequence). V trimming: 0 bases; J trimming: 3 bases; junction bases outside the gene matches: 4. This chain's CDR3 is CASSLSQGAVKNIQYF. The CDR3 nucleotides are TGTGCCAGCAGTTTATCTCAGGGGGCTGTCAAAAACATTCAGTACTTC.

The chain has TRBV12-5 and TRBJ2-3; TRBD2 matches 8 bases. Germline values: CDR1 LGHNT, CDR2 FRNRAP. V was pared by 7 bases and J by 5 bases, with 14 bases of the junction left unmatched. The CDR3 contains 16 residues. The DNA for the CDR3 is TGTGCTAGTGCCGGGGGGGGCGGGGGGCCGGAAGATACGCAGTATTTT. This encodes CASAGGGGGPEDTQYF.

The chain joins TRBV4-3 to TRBJ2-3; possibly TRBD2 for D (6 bases). The CDR3 extends over 17 amino acids. V was shortened by 0 bases and J by 0 bases, with 13 bases between the two germline ends. Germline lookup yields CDR1 LGHNA and CDR2 YSLEER. The CDR3 coding sequence is TGCGCCAGCAGCCAAGAAAGTGGTGGGACTAGCACAGATACGCAGTATTTT. This sequence encodes CASSQESGGTSTDTQYF.

The chain links TRBV28 to TRBJ2-5, with TRBD2 matching 14 bases. The germline CDR1 and CDR2 sequences are MDHEN and SYDVKM. J lost 5 bases, V lost 6 bases, and 11 bases had no gene match. The CDR3 sequence is 17 residues long. CDR3 protein: CASSLRLAGGPGETQYF. The CDR3 bases are TGTGCCAGCAGCCTTCGACTAGCGGGAGGGCCCGGGGAGACCCAGTACTTC.

This clone has only one observation. This chain links TRBV14 with TRBJ1-3; D call uncertain. The CDR3 spans 14 residues. Germline values: CDR1 SGHDN, CDR2 FVKESK. Trimming took 0 bases from V and 1 from J, leaving 4 bases between them. The CDR3 here is CASSQDLSGNTIYF. The CDR3 DNA reads as TGTGCCAGCAGCCAAGATCTTTCTGGAAACACCATATATTTT.

The CDR3 reads CASSLPATNEKLFF. CDR3 bases: TGTGCCAGCAGTTTGCCAGCAACTAATGAAAAACTGTTTTTT. The chain recombines TRBV27 with TRBJ1-4; D not resolved. This CDR3 spans 14 amino acids. Trimming took 3 bases from V and 0 from J, leaving 5 bases between them. CDR1 and CDR2 from the germline V gene are MNHEY and SMNVEV (reference sequence).

The rearrangement joins TRBV28 to TRBJ1-4, with 7 nucleotides matching TRBD1. The germline gives CDR1 MDHEN, CDR2 SYDVKM. V dropped 7 bases and J dropped 0; count of bases not matched to a gene: 8. The CDR3 has 16 residues. Here the CDR3 reads CASISTGRATNEKLFF. CDR3 coding DNA: TGTGCCAGCATCTCGACAGGGCGGGCAACTAATGAAAAACTGTTTTTT.

V usage is TRBV4-2 and J usage is TRBJ2-3; TRBD2 agrees at 9 bases. Germline V CDR1 and CDR2: LGHNA, YNFKEQ. Germline trimming cut 4 bases from V and 4 bases from J; bases unmatched to any gene: 6. This CDR3 has 15 amino acids. This CDR3 reads CASSPRLAGADTQYF. DNA for the CDR3: TGTGCCAGCAGCCCAAGGTTAGCGGGGGCAGATACGCAGTATTTT.

The chain is built from TRBV7-2 and TRBJ2-5; 8 nucleotides line up with TRBD2. Per the germline V gene, CDR1 is SGHTA and CDR2 is FQGNSA. J gave up 7 bases and V 0 bases, and 10 bases lay outside the gene matches. The CDR3 sequence is 16 residues long. The CDR3 bases are TGTGCCAGCAGCTTAGCGCGCCCGGGAGGGCCGGGGACCCAGTACTTC. Translated: CASSLARPGGPGTQYF.

A remark on this clone: At one of its ends the junction is not consistent with the germline gene, which may arise from a read error. This sequence joins TRBV7-9 and TRBJ2-7; D ambiguous. The length of the CDR3 is 12 residues. Germline V lookup: CDR1 SEHNR, CDR2 FQNEAQ (reference sequence). The CDR3 DNA reads TGTTCCAGCAGCTTAGACGGGTACGAGCAGTACTTC. Amino acids: CSSSLDGYEQYF.

This rearrangement joins TRBV5-1 to TRBJ2-7; D might be TRBD1 (5 bases). CDR1 and CDR2 (germline): SGHRS, YFSETQ. The CDR3 length is 14 residues. V lost 0 bases and J 5 bases, leaving 12 bases between the germline ends. In DNA form, the CDR3 reads TGCGCCAGCAGCTTGGTCCCAGGGTCCCACGAGCAGTACTTC. Translation gives CASSLVPGSHEQYF.

This chain uses TRBV5-1 with TRBJ1-2, with TRBD1 as a possible D gene (6 bases). This CDR3 has 18 amino acids. Germline lookup yields CDR1 SGHRS and CDR2 YFSETQ. V lost 3 bases and J lost 6, with 27 bases in between. For the CDR3, the DNA is TGCGCCAGCAGCTCATGGTTGTCCGGACAGAGAGAAACCCATGGCTACACCTTC. This codes for CASSSWLSGQRETHGYTF.

This clone has more than one count but fewer than ten. One end of the junction fails to match germline, which may point to a read error. This chain connects TRBV6-1 to TRBJ1-5, with D unresolved. This CDR3 region has 13 residues. Germline V gene data show CDR1 as MNHNS and CDR2 as SASEGT. The CDR3 here is CASSQATGQPQHF. CDR3 DNA sequence: TGTGCCAGCAGTCAAGCCACGGGGCAGCCCCAGCATTTT.

This clone showed up just once. The chain links TRBV28 to TRBJ2-7, with TRBD1 matching over 12 bases. V gave up 5 bases and J gave up 4 bases; unmatched junction bases: 6. This CDR3 region has 15 residues. Germline V gene data show CDR1 as MDHEN and CDR2 as SYDVKM. CDR3 sequence (DNA): TGTGCCAGCAGTCCCGGGACAGGGGGCTTATACGAGCAGTACTTC. Its translation: CASSPGTGGLYEQYF. Complete variable domain (other parts from reference TRBV28 and TRBJ2-7): DVKVTQSSRYLVKRTGEKVFLECVQDMDHENMFWYRQDPGLGLRLIYFSYDVKMKEKGDIPEGYSVSREKKERFSLILESASTNQTSMYLCASSPGTGGLYEQYFGPGTRLTVT.